This record concerns one TCR beta chain sequence. Its specificity is not known. With the Oncomine TCR Beta short-read assay, DNA from cultured CD4+ T cells was sequenced. Via MiXCR, TCRdb re-called the PCR reads, giving one row per CDR3 protein. Among some 25,000 distinct CDR3 sequences listed, 40% to 45% were seen once. The treatment is: approximately 10-day PBMC culture with coronavirus spike peptide pools or control peptides (ViraFEST assay). The data were taken from a study of vaccination and CD4 T cells after COVID-19. Across the study: The study collected post-vaccine samples a median around 76 days after dose two, with a range of 14 to 241.

The CDR3 is made up of 14 amino acids. Germline V lookup: CDR1 MNHNS, CDR2 SASEGT. V lost 6 bases to trimming and J lost 4 bases, with 15 bases between them. The sequenced material came from CD4+ T cells from blood, cultured in vitro. This clonotype was obtained from a human donor who had recovered from COVID-19. The chain employs TRBV6-1 and TRBJ1-1; TRBD1 is a possible D gene (5 bases). The CDR3 here is CASRNDGAVTEAFF. CDR3 nucleotides: TGTGCCAGCAGAAATGACGGGGCGGTCACTGAAGCTTTCTTT.